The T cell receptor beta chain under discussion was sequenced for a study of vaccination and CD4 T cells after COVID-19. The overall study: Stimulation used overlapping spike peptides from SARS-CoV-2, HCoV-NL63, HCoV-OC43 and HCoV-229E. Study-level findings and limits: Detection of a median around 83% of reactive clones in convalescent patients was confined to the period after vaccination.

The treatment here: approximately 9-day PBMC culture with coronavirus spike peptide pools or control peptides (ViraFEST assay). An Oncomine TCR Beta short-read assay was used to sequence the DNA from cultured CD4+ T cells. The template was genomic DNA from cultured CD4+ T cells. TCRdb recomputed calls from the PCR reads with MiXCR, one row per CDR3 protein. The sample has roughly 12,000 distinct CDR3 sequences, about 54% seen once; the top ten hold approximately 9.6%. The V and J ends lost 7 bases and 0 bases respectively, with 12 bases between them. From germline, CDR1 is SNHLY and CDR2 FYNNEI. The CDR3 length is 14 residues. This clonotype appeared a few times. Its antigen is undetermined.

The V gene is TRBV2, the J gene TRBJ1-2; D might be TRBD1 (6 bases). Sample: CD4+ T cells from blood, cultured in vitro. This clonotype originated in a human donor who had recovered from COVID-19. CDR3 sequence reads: CASKVDRPNYGYTF. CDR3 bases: TGTGCCAGCAAGGTAGACAGGCCTAACTATGGCTACACCTTC.